Below are 28 T cell receptor beta chains sequenced from a single sample in a study of blood T cell repertoires in COVID-19. Only in-frame clones appear in the TCRdb table, and some are missing; sequencing was by immunoSEQ multiplex PCR. The sample consists of about 100,000 clones, approximately 86% of them appearing once. Sequenced: peripheral blood. The receptors derive from a woman aged 50 to 60 with COVID-19, enrolled during active disease.

J is TRBJ2-2 and V is TRBV29-1; a possible D gene is TRBD2 (7 bases). The length of the CDR3 is 15 residues. Germline V gives CDR1 SQVTM, CDR2 ANQGSEA. The V gene lost 6 bases and the J gene lost 1 base, with 15 bases spanning the gap. CDR3: CSVGRGRGNTGELFF. CDR3 DNA sequence: TGCAGCGTGGGGAGGGGCAGGGGGAACACCGGGGAGCTGTTTTTT.

The rearrangement uses TRBV18 and TRBJ2-3; D call uncertain. Trimming left V 6 bases short and J 0 bases short, with 7 bases between. There are 13 residues in the CDR3. Germline CDR1 is KGHSH and CDR2 is LQKENI. Written as DNA, the CDR3 is TGTGCCAGCTCCCAGATAAGCACAGATACGCAGTATTTT. As protein: CASSQISTDTQYF.

The V call is TRBV5-4, the J call TRBJ2-2; 9 bases match TRBD1. V shed 5 bases and J 5 bases; nucleotides not matched to a gene: 7. CDR1 and CDR2 (germline): SGHNT, YYREEE (reference sequence). The CDR3 totals 15 residues. CDR3 nucleotide sequence: TGTGCCAGCAGTACAGGGGGCGCAGGTACCGGGGAGCTGTTTTTT. This encodes CASSTGGAGTGELFF.

This chain links TRBV7-2 with TRBJ2-1; 11 nucleotides match TRBD2. V was pared by 5 bases and J by 6 bases, with 9 bases of the junction left unmatched. CDR3 length: 16 amino acids. Germline V gene data show CDR1 as SGHTA and CDR2 as FQGNSA. The CDR3 sequence: CASSPRVLAGGNEQFF. In DNA, the CDR3 is TGTGCCAGCAGCCCCCGAGTGCTAGCGGGGGGCAATGAGCAGTTCTTC.

The DNA for the CDR3 is TGTGCCTGGAGTCTTCGGGACAGGGCTTCCGAGCAGTACTTC. It specifies CAWSLRDRASEQYF. The chain uses TRBV30 and TRBJ2-7, with 9 positions matching TRBD1. From germline, CDR1 is GTSNPN and CDR2 SVGIG (reference sequence). V lost 2 bases, J lost 6 bases, and 8 bases stayed unmatched. The CDR3 spans 14 residues. The full variable domain, completed using reference TRBV30 and TRBJ2-7, is SQTIHQWPATLVQPVGSPLSLECTVEGTSNPNLYWYRQAAGRGLQLLFYSVGIGQISSEVPQNLSASRPQDRQFILSSKKLLLSDSGFYLCAWSLRDRASEQYFGPGTRLTVT.

This clone was seen only once. The rearrangement links TRBV11-2 to TRBJ2-1; tentative D call: TRBD1 (5 bases). Trimming removed 1 base from V and 5 bases from J, with 6 bases in between. CDR3 length: 13 amino acids. Germline loops: CDR1 SGHAT, CDR2 FQNNGV. CDR3 region: CASSLGRDNEQFF. The CDR3 DNA is TGTGCCAGCAGCTTAGGCAGGGACAATGAGCAGTTCTTC.

The chain links TRBV4-1 to TRBJ1-5; D is unresolved. The germline V gene encodes CDR1 MGHRA and CDR2 YSYEKL. The CDR3 runs 16 residues. V was clipped by 7 bases and J by 2 bases, with 18 bases between them. CDR3 DNA sequence: TGCGCCAGCACTCGCGAGGGCGGCAGTGGCAATCAGCCCCAGCATTTT. Its protein product is CASTREGGSGNQPQHF.

This chain connects TRBV9 to TRBJ2-3; D remains ambiguous. Looked up from germline, CDR1 is SGDLS and CDR2 is YYNGEE. CDR3 size: 13 residues. Between the trimmed V and J ends, which lost 0 bases and 1 base, there was a span of 3 bases. CDR3 sequence reads: CASSVGRTDTQYF. The CDR3 nucleotides read TGTGCCAGCAGCGTAGGGCGCACAGATACGCAGTATTTT.

This clone was recorded once. V and J are TRBV27 and TRBJ2-7, with 10 bases identical to TRBD1. V shed 5 bases, J shed 2 bases, and the junction held 9 bases outside the gene matches. The CDR3 length is 16 residues. Germline values: CDR1 MNHEY, CDR2 SMNVEV (reference sequence). The CDR3: CASSTPSGQGAYEQYF. CDR3 nucleotide sequence: TGTGCCAGCAGTACCCCGTCCGGACAGGGGGCCTACGAGCAGTACTTC.

The chain links TRBV3-1 (or the pseudogene TRBV3-2) to TRBJ2-1, with D tentatively TRBD1 (5 bases). There are 12 residues in the CDR3. The germline V gene encodes CDR1 LGHDT and CDR2 YNNKEL (reference sequence). V was trimmed by 4 bases and J by 8 bases, leaving 9 bases between them. The CDR3 region has the DNA TGTGCCAGCAGCCGCAGGGTTGATGAGCAGTTCTTC. Its protein product is CASSRRVDEQFF.

The chain has TRBV10-3 and TRBJ2-5; tentative D call: TRBD1 (6 bases). CDR3 length equals 14 residues. Deletions cut 5 bases from V and 4 bases from J, with 14 bases between. The germline gives CDR1 ENHRY, CDR2 SYGVKD. CDR3 DNA: TGTGCCATCAGTTCTACAGGGCTAGGAGAGACCCAGTACTTC. Protein product: CAISSTGLGETQYF.

The gene calls are TRBV3-1 (or the pseudogene TRBV3-2) and TRBJ2-7; the D gene is possibly TRBD1 (5 bases). V lost 2 bases and J lost 0, with 11 bases in between. The V gene's germline CDR1 is LGHDT and CDR2 YNNKEL (reference sequence). CDR3 size: 15 residues. CDR3 in amino acids: CASSQWARDSYEQYF. CDR3 DNA: TGTGCCAGCAGCCAATGGGCCAGGGACTCCTACGAGCAGTACTTC.

V gene TRBV7-2 combines with J gene TRBJ1-2; the match to TRBD1 covers 7 bases. After removal of 5 bases from V and 0 bases from J, the junction contained 6 bases not matched to a gene. Germline V gene data show CDR1 as SGHTA and CDR2 as FQGNSA. The CDR3 loop spans 15 amino acids. This chain's CDR3 is CASSARDSPNYGYTF. DNA of the CDR3: TGTGCCAGCAGCGCCCGGGACAGCCCTAACTATGGCTACACCTTC.

V gene TRBV18 combines with J gene TRBJ2-1, with unresolved D. The germline CDR1 and CDR2 sequences are KGHSH and LQKENI. CDR3 length equals 12 residues. V was clipped by 2 bases and J by 7 bases, with 6 bases between them. DNA of the CDR3: TGTGCCAGCTCACCAAGCGCGAATGAGCAGTTCTTC. This codes for CASSPSANEQFF.

V is TRBV28 and J is TRBJ1-5; the match to TRBD1 covers 7 bases. V was clipped by 3 bases and J by 7 bases; unmatched bases: 6. Germline lookup yields CDR1 MDHEN and CDR2 SYDVKM. The CDR3 totals 14 residues. DNA for the CDR3: TGTGCCAGCAGTTTGACAGGGCCAGGACAGCCCCAGCATTTT. Its protein is CASSLTGPGQPQHF.

CDR3 in amino acids: CAWSTGQGGGNTIYF. CDR3 in DNA: TGTGCCTGGAGTACCGGACAGGGGGGTGGAAACACCATATATTTT. The chain links TRBV30 to TRBJ1-3; 10 nucleotides match TRBD1. The CDR3 consists of 15 residues. Looked up from germline, CDR1 is GTSNPN and CDR2 is SVGIG (reference sequence). Trimming removed 2 bases from V and 3 bases from J; junction bases left unmatched: 4.

V usage is TRBV19 and J usage is TRBJ1-3, with D possibly matching TRBD1 (6 bases). Germline CDR1 is LNHDA and CDR2 is SQIVND (reference sequence). The V gene lost 8 bases and the J gene lost 4 bases, with 18 bases spanning the gap. This CDR3 spans 15 amino acids. CDR3 residues: CASRHLQGAGNTIYF. The CDR3 DNA follows: TGTGCCAGTCGTCACCTACAGGGAGCCGGAAACACCATATATTTT.

This clone was picked up one time. The chain has TRBV5-1 and TRBJ1-2, with 8 bases aligning to TRBD1. The junction had 4 bases not matched to a gene; V was cut back by 4 bases and J by 5 bases. Per germline, CDR1 SGHRS and CDR2 YFSETQ. The CDR3 spans 13 residues. The CDR3 bases are TGCGCCAGCAGCCCGGGGACAGGATATGGCTACACCTTC. This translates into CASSPGTGYGYTF. The full variable domain, its missing parts supplied by reference TRBV5-1 and TRBJ1-2, is KAGVTQTPRYLIKTRGQQVTLSCSPISGHRSVSWYQQTPGQGLQFLFEYFSETQRNKGNFPGRFSGRQFSNSRSEMNVSTLELGDSALYLCASSPGTGYGYTFGSGTRLTVV.

The V and J genes are TRBV6-5 and TRBJ1-1; D is unresolved. The germline V and J ends were trimmed by 7 bases and 7 bases, with 13 bases remaining between them. This CDR3 has 12 amino acids. Germline V gene data show CDR1 as MNHEY and CDR2 as SVGAGI. The CDR3, as DNA: TGTGCCAGCATTGGCGGGTTCTATGAAGCTTTCTTT. This codes for CASIGGFYEAFF.

The chain recombines TRBV9 with TRBJ1-5; D is uncertain. Germline-derived CDR1 and CDR2 are SGDLS and YYNGEE. The CDR3 is 13 amino acids. Trimming took off 4 bases at V and 3 bases at J, with 8 bases between the two ends. The CDR3, as DNA: TGTGCCAGCAGCCCCCGGGACAATCAGCCCCAGCATTTT. Protein product: CASSPRDNQPQHF. Combining the CDR3 with reference TRBV9 and TRBJ1-5 gives the whole variable domain DSGVTQTPKHLITATGQRVTLRCSPRSGDLSVYWYQQSLDQGLQFLIQYYNGEERAKGNILERFSAQQFPDLHSELNLSSLELGDSALYFCASSPRDNQPQHFGDGTRLSIL.

The V call is TRBV28, the J call TRBJ2-7; tentative D call: TRBD1 (6 bases). V gave up 7 bases and J gave up 0 bases, with 13 bases separating them. Germline-derived CDR1 and CDR2 are MDHEN and SYDVKM. This CDR3 has 14 amino acids. This CDR3 reads CASTGTHGSYEQYF. Written as DNA, the CDR3 is TGTGCCAGCACTGGGACACACGGCTCCTACGAGCAGTACTTC. The full variable domain, with the rest looked up from reference TRBV28 and TRBJ2-7, is DVKVTQSSRYLVKRTGEKVFLECVQDMDHENMFWYRQDPGLGLRLIYFSYDVKMKEKGDIPEGYSVSREKKERFSLILESASTNQTSMYLCASTGTHGSYEQYFGPGTRLTVT.

The chain employs TRBV5-4 and TRBJ1-1; weak D call: TRBD1 (5 bases). With 0 bases removed from V and 3 bases from J, the gap between germline ends came to 12 bases. From germline, CDR1 is SGHNT and CDR2 YYREEE (reference sequence). This CDR3 is 15 amino acids long. The CDR3 here is CASSLDAGADTEAFF. The CDR3 DNA reads TGTGCCAGCAGCTTGGACGCTGGGGCGGACACTGAAGCTTTCTTT.

The V call is TRBV12-5, the J call TRBJ2-3; maybe TRBD1 (6 bases). This CDR3 is built from 16 residues. V was cut by 1 base and J by 2 bases, with 13 bases left in between. The germline CDR1 and CDR2 sequences are LGHNT and FRNRAP. Here the CDR3 reads CASGLGTRTDTDTQYF. The CDR3 coding sequence is TGTGCTAGTGGTTTGGGAACGAGGACAGACACAGATACGCAGTATTTT. Combining the CDR3 with reference TRBV12-5 and TRBJ2-3 gives the whole variable domain DARVTQTPRHKVTEMGQEVTMRCQPILGHNTVFWYRQTMMQGLELLAYFRNRAPLDDSGMPKDRFSAEMPDATLATLKIQPSEPRDSAVYFCASGLGTRTDTDTQYFGPGTRLTVL.

This chain joins TRBV6-1 and TRBJ2-5; 9 bases map to TRBD1. Germline-derived CDR1 and CDR2 are MNHNS and SASEGT. After removal of 4 bases from V and 5 bases from J, the junction contained 14 bases not matched to a gene. The CDR3 totals 17 residues. CDR3 in amino acids: CASSGGTGHPNGETQYF. CDR3 nucleotide sequence: TGTGCCAGCAGTGGCGGGACAGGGCATCCCAATGGCGAGACCCAGTACTTC.

The rearrangement uses TRBV19 and TRBJ2-3; 8 positions agree with TRBD2. V gave up 5 bases and J gave up 5 bases; unmatched junction bases: 9. In germline, CDR1 is LNHDA, CDR2 SQIVND (reference sequence). This CDR3 is built from 15 residues. In DNA, the CDR3 is TGTGCCAGTAGTTCCCCCCGGGGGGGGGTAGATACGCAGTATTTT. This translates into CASSSPRGGVDTQYF.

The chain uses TRBV7-9 and TRBJ2-1; 10 nucleotides align to TRBD2. The CDR3 is 14 amino acids. J was trimmed by 6 bases and V by 4 bases; bases with no gene match: 3. Per germline, CDR1 SEHNR and CDR2 FQNEAQ (reference sequence). The DNA of the CDR3 is TGTGCCAGCAGCTCTAGCGGGGGAAGCAATGAGCAGTTCTTC. Encoded protein: CASSSSGGSNEQFF.

The CDR3 nucleotides read TGCGCCAGCAGCCAGGGGACAGGTGTGCAGTACTTC. Translated: CASSQGTGVQYF. V gene TRBV5-1 combines with J gene TRBJ2-7; 8 bases align to TRBD1. Germline values: CDR1 SGHRS, CDR2 YFSETQ. The V and J ends lost 4 bases and 9 bases, in that order; junction bases with no gene match: 6. This CDR3 has 12 amino acids.

J is TRBJ2-3 and V is TRBV10-1; TRBD2 agrees at 10 bases. After removal of 0 bases from V and 4 bases from J, the junction contained 4 bases not matched to a gene. Looked up from germline, CDR1 is WNHNN and CDR2 is SYGVQD (reference sequence). The CDR3 has 16 residues. CDR3 sequence reads: CASSESSGGASDTQYF. CDR3 bases: TGCGCCAGCAGTGAGTCGAGCGGGGGGGCTTCAGATACGCAGTATTTT.